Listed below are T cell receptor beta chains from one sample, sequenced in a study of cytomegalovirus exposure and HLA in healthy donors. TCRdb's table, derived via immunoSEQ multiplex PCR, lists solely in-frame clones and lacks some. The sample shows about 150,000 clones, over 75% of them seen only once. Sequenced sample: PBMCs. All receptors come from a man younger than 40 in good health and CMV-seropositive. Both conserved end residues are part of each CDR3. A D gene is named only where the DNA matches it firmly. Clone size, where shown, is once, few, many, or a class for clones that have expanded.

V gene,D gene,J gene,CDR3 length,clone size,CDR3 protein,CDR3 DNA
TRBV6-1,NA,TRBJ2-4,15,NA,CASSEGGLAKNIQYF,TGTGCCAGCAGTGAAGGAGGGTTAGCCAAAAACATTCAGTACTTC
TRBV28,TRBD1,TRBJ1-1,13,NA,CASSLYSGTGSFF,TGTGCCAGCAGTTTATACTCCGGGACAGGGAGTTTCTTT
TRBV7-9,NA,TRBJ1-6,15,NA,CASSPQGVDNSPLHF,TGTGCCAGCAGCCCCCAGGGTGTCGATAATTCACCCCTCCACTTT
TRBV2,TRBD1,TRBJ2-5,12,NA,CASSYLDQRGHF,TGTGCCAGCAGTTACCTAGACCAGAGGGGGCACTTC
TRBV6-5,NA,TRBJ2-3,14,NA,CASSLDYRTDTQYF,TGTGCCAGCAGCCTGGACTATCGCACAGATACGCAGTATTTT
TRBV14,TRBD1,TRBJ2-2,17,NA,CASSQSWGTGDTGELFF,TGTGCCAGCAGCCAGTCCTGGGGGACAGGGGACACCGGGGAGCTGTTTTTT
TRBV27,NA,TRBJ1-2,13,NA,CASRPTGNYGYTF,TGTGCCAGCAGGCCAACAGGGAACTATGGCTACACCTTC
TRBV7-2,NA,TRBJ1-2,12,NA,CASSLNSPGYTF,TGTGCCAGCAGCTTAAACAGCCCAGGCTACACCTTC
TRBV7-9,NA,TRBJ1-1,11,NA,CSCRQNTEAFF,TGTTCCTGCAGACAGAACACTGAAGCTTTCTTT
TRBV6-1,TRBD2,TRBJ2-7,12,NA,CASRAGGSEQYF,TGTGCCAGCAGAGCGGGAGGCAGCGAGCAGTACTTC
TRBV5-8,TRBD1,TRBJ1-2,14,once,CASSPWRTGYGYTF,TGTGCCAGCAGCCCGTGGCGGACAGGATATGGCTACACCTTC
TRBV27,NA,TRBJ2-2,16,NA,CASSLRVGGNTGELFF,TGTGCCAGCAGTTTACGAGTTGGCGGAAACACCGGGGAGCTGTTTTTT
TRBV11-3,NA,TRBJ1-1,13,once,CASSLFGGTEAFF,TGTGCCAGCAGCTTGTTTGGAGGCACTGAAGCTTTCTTT
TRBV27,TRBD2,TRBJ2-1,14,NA,CASKTSGRSDEPFF,TGTGCCAGCAAGACTAGCGGGAGAAGCGATGAGCCGTTCTTC
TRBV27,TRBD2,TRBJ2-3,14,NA,CASSSLAGPDTQYF,TGTGCCAGCAGTTCGCTAGCGGGCCCAGATACGCAGTATTTT
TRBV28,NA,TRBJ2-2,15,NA,CASSVSRGGGGELFF,TGTGCCAGCAGTGTCTCCAGGGGTGGAGGCGGGGAGCTGTTTTTT
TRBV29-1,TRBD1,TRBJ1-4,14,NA,CSSTGGAANEKLFF,TGCAGCTCAACAGGGGGAGCAGCTAATGAAAAACTGTTTTTT
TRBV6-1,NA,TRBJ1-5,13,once,CASSGHSNQPQHF,TGTGCCAGCAGTGGACATAGCAATCAGCCCCAGCATTTT
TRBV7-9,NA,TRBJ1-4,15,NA,CASSFDSATNEKLFF,TGTGCCAGCAGTTTTGACAGCGCAACTAATGAAAAACTGTTTTTT
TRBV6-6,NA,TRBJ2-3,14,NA,CASRRTGSEDTQYF,TGTGCCAGCAGACGTACAGGTTCAGAAGATACGCAGTATTTT
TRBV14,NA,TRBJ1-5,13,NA,CASSRGGGQPQHF,TGTGCCAGCAGCCGAGGAGGAGGACAGCCCCAGCATTTT
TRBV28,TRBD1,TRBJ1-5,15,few,CASSRDRGKYQPQHF,TGTGCCAGCAGTAGGGACAGGGGTAAGTATCAGCCCCAGCATTTT
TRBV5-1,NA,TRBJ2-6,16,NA,CASSLDPISGANGLTF,TGCGCCAGCAGCTTGGACCCGATCTCTGGGGCCAACGGCCTGACTTTC
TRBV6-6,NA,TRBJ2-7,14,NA,CASSRTDRYYEQYF,TGTGCCAGCAGCCGGACCGACAGGTACTACGAGCAGTACTTC
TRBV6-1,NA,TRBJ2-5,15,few,CASSEYRGGSETQYF,TGTGCCAGCAGTGAATATAGGGGAGGCTCGGAGACCCAGTACTTC
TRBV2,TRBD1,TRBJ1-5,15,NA,CASSGQGDSNQPQHF,TGTGCCAGCAGCGGACAGGGGGATAGCAATCAGCCCCAGCATTTT
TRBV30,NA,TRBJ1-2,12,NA,CAWIRRGDGYTF,TGTGCCTGGATCCGCAGGGGAGATGGCTACACCTTC
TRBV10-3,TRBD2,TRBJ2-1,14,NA,CASSGGGSYNEQFF,TGTGCCTCCAGCGGGGGAGGCTCCTACAATGAGCAGTTCTTC
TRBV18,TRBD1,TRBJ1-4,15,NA,CASSPRTGGSEKLFF,TGTGCCAGCTCACCAAGGACAGGGGGAAGCGAAAAACTGTTTTTT
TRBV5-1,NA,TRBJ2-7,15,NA,CASSLGFGQAYEQYF,TGCGCCAGCAGCTTGGGCTTTGGGCAGGCCTACGAGCAGTACTTC
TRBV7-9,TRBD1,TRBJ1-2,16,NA,CASSLTGTGTVYGYTF,TGTGCCAGCAGCTTAACCGGGACAGGGACAGTTTATGGCTACACCTTC
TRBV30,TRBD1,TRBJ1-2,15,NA,CAWSVMGTGFYGYTF,TGTGCCTGGAGTGTAATGGGGACAGGGTTCTATGGCTACACCTTC
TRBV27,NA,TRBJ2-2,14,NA,CASWQAAATGELFF,TGTGCCAGCTGGCAGGCAGCGGCCACCGGGGAGCTGTTTTTT
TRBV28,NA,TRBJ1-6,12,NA,CASSLQGAPLHF,TGTGCCAGCAGTCTCCAGGGCGCACCCCTCCACTTT
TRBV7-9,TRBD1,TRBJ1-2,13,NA,CASSQTGEDGYTF,TGTGCCAGCAGTCAGACAGGGGAGGACGGCTACACCTTC
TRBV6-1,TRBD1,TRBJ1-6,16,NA,CASSGGQGPYNSPLHF,TGTGCCAGCAGTGGGGGACAGGGCCCCTATAATTCACCCCTCCACTTT
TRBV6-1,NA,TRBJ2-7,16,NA,CASSERSAAIAFQISF,TGTGCCAGCAGTGAGAGGTCTGCAGCTATCGCCTTCCAAATTAGCTTC
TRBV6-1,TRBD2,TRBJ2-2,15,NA,CASSEVAGRGEELFF,TGTGCCAGCAGTGAAGTAGCGGGAAGGGGGGAGGAGCTGTTTTTT
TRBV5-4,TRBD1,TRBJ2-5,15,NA,CASSLPTGSGETQYF,TGTGCCAGCAGCCTGCCGACAGGGTCGGGAGAGACCCAGTACTTC
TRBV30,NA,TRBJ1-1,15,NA,CAWSEPHGGGTEAFF,TGTGCCTGGAGCGAACCTCACGGGGGAGGCACTGAAGCTTTCTTT
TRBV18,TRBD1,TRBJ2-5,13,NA,CASSPDRGETQYF,TGTGCCAGCTCACCGGACAGGGGGGAGACCCAGTACTTC
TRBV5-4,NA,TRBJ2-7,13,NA,CASREGLRYEQYF,TGTGCCAGCAGAGAGGGTCTTCGCTACGAGCAGTACTTC
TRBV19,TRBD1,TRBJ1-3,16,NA,CASSIPGTGTGNTIYF,TGTGCCAGTAGTATCCCCGGGACAGGGACTGGAAACACCATATATTTT
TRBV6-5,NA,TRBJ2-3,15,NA,CASSALGTSTDTQYF,TGTGCCAGCAGCGCACTAGGGACTAGCACAGATACGCAGTATTTT
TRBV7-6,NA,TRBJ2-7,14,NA,CASSLGQVLNKQYF,TGTGCCAGCAGCTTAGGGCAGGTGCTCAACAAGCAGTACTTC
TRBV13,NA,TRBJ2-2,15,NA,CASSFGASNTGELFF,TGTGCCAGCAGCTTTGGGGCATCGAACACCGGGGAGCTGTTTTTT
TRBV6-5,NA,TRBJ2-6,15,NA,CASTRQSSGANGLTF,TGTGCCAGCACCCGACAGAGCTCTGGGGCCAACGGCCTGACTTTC
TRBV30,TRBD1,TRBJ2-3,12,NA,CASGQGANTQYF,TGTGCCTCGGGACAGGGGGCAAATACGCAGTATTTT
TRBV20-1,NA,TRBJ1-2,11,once,CSANYIYGYTF,TGCAGTGCTAATTACATCTATGGCTACACCTTC
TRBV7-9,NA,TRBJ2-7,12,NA,CSSSPTGYEQYF,TGTTCCAGCAGTCCCACAGGGTACGAGCAGTACTTC